This entry lists 12 T cell receptor beta chains sequenced from one sample in a study of cytomegalovirus exposure and HLA in healthy donors. Use of 60 Vbeta and 13 Jbeta primers characterized the PCR. Here immunoSEQ multiplex PCR was the method, and the copy in TCRdb shows in-frame clones only, minus some. There are about 86,000 clones in the sample; about four fifths occur only once, and about 15% lies in the top ten. Sequences were obtained from PBMCs. The source of these receptors is a woman in her thirties or forties in good health and CMV-seropositive.

This clone was counted a few times. This chain joins TRBV6-1 and TRBJ2-3; tentatively, D is TRBD2 (5 bases). Trimming took off 1 base at V and 8 bases at J, with 10 bases between the two ends. Per germline, CDR1 MNHNS and CDR2 SASEGT. The CDR3 runs to 13 residues. The CDR3 nucleotides read TGTGCCAGCAGTGAAGGGTCGGCGGGTACGCAGTATTTT. Translating gives CASSEGSAGTQYF.

The J gene is TRBJ2-5, the V gene TRBV5-6; 8 bases are shared with TRBD2. The junction had 6 bases not matched to a gene; V was cut back by 2 bases and J by 3 bases. CDR1 SGHDT and CDR2 YYEEEE come from the germline V gene. CDR3 length equals 15 residues. Here the CDR3 reads CASSFTPTSEETQYF. CDR3 nucleotide sequence: TGTGCCAGCAGCTTTACTCCGACTAGCGAAGAGACCCAGTACTTC.

The genes are TRBV19 and TRBJ2-3, with 7 bases lining up with TRBD2. This CDR3 region has 14 residues. CDR1 is LNHDA and CDR2 is SQIVND in the germline V gene (reference sequence). Germline trimming cut 3 bases from V and 5 bases from J; bases unmatched to any gene: 5. The CDR3 DNA is TGTGCCAGTAGTATTGGCGGGAGCCAAGATACGCAGTATTTT. Protein sequence: CASSIGGSQDTQYF.

This chain links TRBV7-2 with TRBJ1-1, with 7 bases aligning to TRBD1. Trimming cost V 5 bases and J 2 bases; bases outside gene matches: 17. The CDR3 has 18 amino acids. The germline CDR1 and CDR2 sequences are SGHTA and FQGNSA. DNA of the CDR3: TGTGCCAGCAGCCAGCGACAGGGACGGAGAGACACTAACACTGAAGCTTTCTTT. Amino acid sequence: CASSQRQGRRDTNTEAFF.

The chain employs TRBV28 and TRBJ1-5; TRBD1 matches at 8 bases. Losses at the gene ends were 6 bases for V and 7 bases for J; bases not matched to a gene: 11. This CDR3 comprises 15 residues. CDR1 and CDR2 (germline): MDHEN, SYDVKM. Here the CDR3 DNA reads TGTGCCAGCAGCTCGCTTGACAGGGGAGACCAGCCCCAGCATTTT. Residues: CASSSLDRGDQPQHF.

The J gene is TRBJ2-7, the V gene TRBV9; no clear D. V was pared by 4 bases and J by 2 bases, with 13 bases between. Germline V gene sequence: CDR1 SGDLS, CDR2 YYNGEE. This CDR3 region has 14 residues. The chain's CDR3 is CASSPNSIAYEQYF. The CDR3 coding sequence is TGTGCCAGCAGCCCCAACAGCATTGCCTACGAGCAGTACTTC. Looking up the rest from reference TRBV9 and TRBJ2-7 gives the full variable domain: DSGVTQTPKHLITATGQRVTLRCSPRSGDLSVYWYQQSLDQGLQFLIQYYNGEERAKGNILERFSAQQFPDLHSELNLSSLELGDSALYFCASSPNSIAYEQYFGPGTRLTVT.

The rearrangement uses TRBV10-3 and TRBJ1-2, with TRBD1 matching over 7 bases. This CDR3 has 14 residues. Trimming cost V 6 bases and J 1 base; bases outside gene matches: 5. The germline V gene has CDR1 ENHRY and CDR2 SYGVKD. CDR3 protein: CAIRGDSHNYGYTF. The CDR3 nucleotides are TGTGCCATCAGGGGGGACAGCCATAACTATGGCTACACCTTC.

This clone is a singleton in its sample. The rearrangement uses TRBV6-5 and TRBJ2-4; D is ambiguous. Germline lookup yields CDR1 MNHEY and CDR2 SVGAGI. The CDR3 length is 13 residues. The V end lost 6 bases, the J end lost 8 bases, and 14 bases lay between the germline ends. For the CDR3, the DNA is TGTGCCAGCAGCCCAGACACGGAATACATTCAGTACTTC. Protein product: CASSPDTEYIQYF.

Points on this clone: At one end the junction does not follow the germline gene, possibly because of a read error. The CDR3 loop is CASSEGTGNTEAFF. Written as DNA, the CDR3 is TGTGCTAGCAGCGAGGGGACAGGGAACACTGAAGCTTTCTTT. The rearrangement uses TRBV7-7 and TRBJ1-1; 8 positions agree with TRBD1. The CDR3 runs 14 residues. Germline V CDR1 and CDR2: SSHAT, FNYEAQ (reference sequence).

V gene TRBV7-9 combines with J gene TRBJ2-7; D is possibly TRBD2 (5 bases). Germline CDR1 is SEHNR and CDR2 is FQNEAQ (reference sequence). This CDR3 comprises 14 residues. The V gene lost 4 bases and the J gene lost 4 bases, with 14 bases spanning the gap. Written as DNA, the CDR3 is TGTGCCAGCAGCTCCCTCGGACTGATTTACGAGCAGTACTTC. It encodes CASSSLGLIYEQYF.

This sequence joins TRBV5-1 and TRBJ2-7, with TRBD1 matching 7 bases. CDR1 and CDR2 from the germline V gene are SGHRS and YFSETQ. CDR3 size: 13 residues. V lost 4 bases to trimming and J lost 6 bases; unmatched junction nucleotides: 7. CDR3 residues: CASSRPGTVEQYF. The CDR3 DNA follows: TGCGCCAGCAGCCGACCCGGGACAGTCGAGCAGTACTTC.

The CDR3 DNA follows: TGTGCCAGCAGCATGGGACTAGCGGGGGACTACGAGCAGTACTTC. Amino acids: CASSMGLAGDYEQYF. The chain has TRBV7-2 and TRBJ2-7, with 14 bases that match TRBD2. The CDR3 has 15 residues. Germline assignment: CDR1 SGHTA and CDR2 FQGNSA. J was trimmed by 3 bases and V by 5 bases; bases with no gene match: 3.